This T cell receptor (beta chain) was identified in a study of blood T cell repertoires in COVID-19. Study in general: Both acute and convalescent COVID-19 samples were obtained from the United States, Italy and Spain. Nucleic acid was either cDNA or gDNA, and it came from T cells, B-cell-depleted T cells, or PBMCs.

In Cohort 3, a recovered donor had either two negative PCRs, clearance, or symptom resolution. Sequenced by immunoSEQ multiplex PCR; TCRdb stores in-frame clones only, minus some. The table shows fewer than 250,000 clones, with around 83% occurring only once. The length of the CDR3 is 16 residues. J lost 1 base, V lost 4 bases, and 8 bases had no gene match. Germline lookup yields CDR1 SGHRS and CDR2 YFSETQ. This sequence joins TRBV5-1 and TRBJ2-1, with 7 bases fitting TRBD2. The clonotype comes from a woman in her thirties or forties who had recovered from COVID-19. Sequences were obtained from PBMCs or T cells enriched from blood (not recorded which). In DNA, the CDR3 is TGCGCCAGCAGCCCAAGACTAGCCGATTCCTACAATGAGCAGTTCTTC. Translated, it gives CASSPRLADSYNEQFF.